The following is a T cell receptor (beta chain) sequence with its context. The antigen is unknown. TCRdb processed the 5' RACE reads anew with MiXCR; each CDR3 protein has one entry. The top ten hold 4.5% to 5.5% of the sample, which has hundreds of thousands of distinct CDR3 sequences, about a tenth seen once. This entry belongs to a study of identical twins. Study-level results: Conclusions rested on cross-sectional statistics rather than following the same donors.

This CDR3 spans 14 amino acids. Germline V CDR1 and CDR2: SGHRS, YFSETQ. V gave up 0 bases and J gave up 5 bases, with 9 bases separating them. The chain joins TRBV5-1 to TRBJ1-5; no definite D call. Sequenced input: memory (CD45RO+) T cells sorted from blood. This TCR was sampled from a young woman in good health. CDR3 protein: CASSLEGSHQPQHF. CDR3 sequence (DNA): TGCGCCAGCAGCTTGGAGGGAAGCCATCAGCCCCAGCATTTT. The variable domain in full, completed from reference TRBV5-1 and TRBJ1-5, reads KAGVTQTPRYLIKTRGQQVTLSCSPISGHRSVSWYQQTPGQGLQFLFEYFSETQRNKGNFPGRFSGRQFSNSRSEMNVSTLELGDSALYLCASSLEGSHQPQHFGDGTRLSIL.